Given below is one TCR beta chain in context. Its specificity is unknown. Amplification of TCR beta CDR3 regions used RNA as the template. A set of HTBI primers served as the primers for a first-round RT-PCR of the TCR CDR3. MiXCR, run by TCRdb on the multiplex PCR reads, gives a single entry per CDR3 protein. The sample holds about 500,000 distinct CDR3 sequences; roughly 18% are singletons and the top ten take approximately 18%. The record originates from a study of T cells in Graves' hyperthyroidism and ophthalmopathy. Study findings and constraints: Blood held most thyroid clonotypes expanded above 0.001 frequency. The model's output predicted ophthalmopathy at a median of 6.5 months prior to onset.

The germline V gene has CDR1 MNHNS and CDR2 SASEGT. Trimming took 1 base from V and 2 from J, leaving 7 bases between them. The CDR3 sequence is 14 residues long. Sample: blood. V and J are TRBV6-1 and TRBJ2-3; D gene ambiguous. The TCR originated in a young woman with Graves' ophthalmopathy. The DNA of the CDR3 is TGTGCCAGCAGTGAAGACTTCCTCACAGATACGCAGTATTTT. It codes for CASSEDFLTDTQYF.